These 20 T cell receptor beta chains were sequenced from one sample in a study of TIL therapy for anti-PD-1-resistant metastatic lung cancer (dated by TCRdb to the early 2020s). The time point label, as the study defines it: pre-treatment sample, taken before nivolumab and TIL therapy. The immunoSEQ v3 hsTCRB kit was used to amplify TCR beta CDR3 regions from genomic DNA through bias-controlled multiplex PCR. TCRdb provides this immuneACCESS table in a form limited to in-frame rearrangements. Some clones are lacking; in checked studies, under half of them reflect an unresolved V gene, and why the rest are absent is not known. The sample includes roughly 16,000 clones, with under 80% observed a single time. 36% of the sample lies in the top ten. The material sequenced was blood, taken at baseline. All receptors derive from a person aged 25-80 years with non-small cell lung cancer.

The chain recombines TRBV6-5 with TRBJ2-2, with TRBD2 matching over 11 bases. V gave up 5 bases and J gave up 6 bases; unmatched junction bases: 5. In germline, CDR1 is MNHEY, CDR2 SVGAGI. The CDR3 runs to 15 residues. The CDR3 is CASSAISGGAGELFF. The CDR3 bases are TGTGCCAGCAGTGCGATTAGCGGGGGGGCCGGGGAGCTGTTTTTT.

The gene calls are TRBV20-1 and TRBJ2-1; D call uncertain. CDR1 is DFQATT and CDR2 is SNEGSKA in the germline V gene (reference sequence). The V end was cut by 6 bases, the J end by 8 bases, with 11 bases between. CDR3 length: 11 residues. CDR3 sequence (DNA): TGCAGTGCCCCTAGTGTGGATGAGCAGTTCTTC. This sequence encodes CSAPSVDEQFF.

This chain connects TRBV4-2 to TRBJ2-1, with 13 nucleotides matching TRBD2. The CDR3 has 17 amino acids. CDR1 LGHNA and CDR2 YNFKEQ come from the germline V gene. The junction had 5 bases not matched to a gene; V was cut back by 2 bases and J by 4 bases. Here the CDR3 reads CASSQLTSGGAYNEQFF. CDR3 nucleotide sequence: TGTGCCAGCAGCCAACTTACTAGCGGGGGGGCGTACAATGAGCAGTTCTTC.

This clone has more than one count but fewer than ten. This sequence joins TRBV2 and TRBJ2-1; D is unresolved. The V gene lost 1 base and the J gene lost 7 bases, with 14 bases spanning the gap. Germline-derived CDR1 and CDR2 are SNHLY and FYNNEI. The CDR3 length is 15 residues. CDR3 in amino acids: CASSEGALLGNEQFF. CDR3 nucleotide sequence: TGTGCCAGCAGTGAAGGAGCCCTCCTCGGGAATGAGCAGTTCTTC. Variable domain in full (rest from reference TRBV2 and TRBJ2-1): EPEVTQTPSHQVTQMGQEVILRCVPISNHLYFYWYRQILGQKVEFLVSFYNNEISEKSEIFDDQFSVERPDGSNFTLKIRSTKLEDSAMYFCASSEGALLGNEQFFGPGTRLTVL.

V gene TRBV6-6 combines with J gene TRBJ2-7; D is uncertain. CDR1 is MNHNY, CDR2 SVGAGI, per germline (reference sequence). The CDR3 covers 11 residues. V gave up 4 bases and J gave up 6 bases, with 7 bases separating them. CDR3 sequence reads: CASSLGSEQYF. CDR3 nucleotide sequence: TGTGCCAGCAGTTTGGGTTCCGAGCAGTACTTC.

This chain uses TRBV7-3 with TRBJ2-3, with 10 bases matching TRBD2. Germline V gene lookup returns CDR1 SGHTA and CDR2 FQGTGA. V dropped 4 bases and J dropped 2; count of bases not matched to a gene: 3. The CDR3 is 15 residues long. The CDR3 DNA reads TGTGCCAGCAGCTCAGCGGGGGGGTACACAGATACGCAGTATTTT. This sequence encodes CASSSAGGYTDTQYF.

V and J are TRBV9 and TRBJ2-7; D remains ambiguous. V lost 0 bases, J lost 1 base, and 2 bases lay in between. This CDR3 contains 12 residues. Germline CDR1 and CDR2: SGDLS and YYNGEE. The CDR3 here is CASSVVSYEQYF. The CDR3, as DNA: TGTGCCAGCAGCGTAGTTTCCTACGAGCAGTACTTC.

Written as DNA, the CDR3 is TGCGCCAGCAGCTTTAACCGTAGCGGGGGGTTCCAAGAGACCCAGTACTTC. Translated, it gives CASSFNRSGGFQETQYF. The chain couples TRBV5-1 to TRBJ2-5, with TRBD2 matching over 10 bases. This CDR3 region has 17 residues. The V and J ends lost 2 bases and 1 base, in that order; junction bases with no gene match: 8. Germline V CDR1 and CDR2: SGHRS, YFSETQ.

CDR3 DNA: TGCAGTGCTAACCGGGACACCTATACTTTCTTT. It translates to CSANRDTYTFF. This chain joins TRBV20-1 and TRBJ1-1; D perhaps matches TRBD1 (6 bases). CDR1 DFQATT and CDR2 SNEGSKA come from the germline V gene (reference sequence). The CDR3 is made up of 11 amino acids. With 4 bases removed from V and 12 bases from J, the gap between germline ends came to 15 bases.

CDR3 coding DNA: TGTGCCAGCAGCGCGGATATAACGAACACCGGGGAGCTGTTTTTT. This codes for CASSADITNTGELFF. The gene calls are TRBV7-7 and TRBJ2-2; D ambiguous. Germline V gives CDR1 SSHAT, CDR2 FNYEAQ (reference sequence). With 5 bases removed from V and 0 bases from J, the gap between germline ends came to 10 bases. The CDR3 length is 15 residues.

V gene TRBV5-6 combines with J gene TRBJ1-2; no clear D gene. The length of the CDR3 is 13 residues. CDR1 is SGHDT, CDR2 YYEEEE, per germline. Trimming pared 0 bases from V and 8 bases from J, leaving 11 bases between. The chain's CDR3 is CASSLAAGRGYTF. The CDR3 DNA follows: TGTGCCAGCAGCTTGGCTGCGGGCCGAGGCTACACCTTC.

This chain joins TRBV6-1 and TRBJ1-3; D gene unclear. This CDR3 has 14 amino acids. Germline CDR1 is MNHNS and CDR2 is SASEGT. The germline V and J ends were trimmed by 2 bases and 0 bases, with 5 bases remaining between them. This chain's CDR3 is CASSEKSSGNTIYF. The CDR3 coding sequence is TGTGCCAGCAGTGAAAAGAGCTCTGGAAACACCATATATTTT.

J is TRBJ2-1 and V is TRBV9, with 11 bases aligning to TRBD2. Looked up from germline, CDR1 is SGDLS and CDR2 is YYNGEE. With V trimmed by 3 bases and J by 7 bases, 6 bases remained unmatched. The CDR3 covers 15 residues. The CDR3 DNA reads TGTGCCAGCAGCGACCTCACTAGCGGGGGTAATGAGCAGTTCTTC. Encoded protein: CASSDLTSGGNEQFF.

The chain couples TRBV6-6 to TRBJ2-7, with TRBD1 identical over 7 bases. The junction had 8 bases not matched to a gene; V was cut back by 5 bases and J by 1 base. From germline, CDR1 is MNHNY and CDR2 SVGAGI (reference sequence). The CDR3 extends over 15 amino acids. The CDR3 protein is CASSDRQGISYEQYF. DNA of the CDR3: TGTGCCAGCAGTGACAGACAGGGAATATCCTACGAGCAGTACTTC.

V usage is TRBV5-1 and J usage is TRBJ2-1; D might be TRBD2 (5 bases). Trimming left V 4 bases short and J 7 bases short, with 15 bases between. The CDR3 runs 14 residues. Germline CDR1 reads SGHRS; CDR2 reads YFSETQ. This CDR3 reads CASSLKQRLNEQFF. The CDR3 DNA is TGCGCCAGCAGCCTGAAACAGCGGTTAAATGAGCAGTTCTTC.

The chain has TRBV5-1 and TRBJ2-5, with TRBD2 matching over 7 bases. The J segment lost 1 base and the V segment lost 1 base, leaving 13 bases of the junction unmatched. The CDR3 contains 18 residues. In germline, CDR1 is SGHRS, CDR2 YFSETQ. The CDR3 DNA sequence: TGCGCCAGCAGCTTGTTCGTCTCGACGAGGGAGGGCCAAGAGACCCAGTACTTC. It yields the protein CASSLFVSTREGQETQYF. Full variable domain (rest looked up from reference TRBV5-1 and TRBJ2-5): KAGVTQTPRYLIKTRGQQVTLSCSPISGHRSVSWYQQTPGQGLQFLFEYFSETQRNKGNFPGRFSGRQFSNSRSEMNVSTLELGDSALYLCASSLFVSTREGQETQYFGPGTRLLVL.

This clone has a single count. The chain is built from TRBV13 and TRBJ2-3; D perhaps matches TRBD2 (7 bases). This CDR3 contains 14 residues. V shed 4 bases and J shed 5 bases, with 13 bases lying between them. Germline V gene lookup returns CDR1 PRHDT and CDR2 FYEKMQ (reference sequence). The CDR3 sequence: CASSSGGPGDTQYF. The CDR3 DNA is TGTGCCAGCAGCTCCGGGGGGCCGGGAGATACGCAGTATTTT.

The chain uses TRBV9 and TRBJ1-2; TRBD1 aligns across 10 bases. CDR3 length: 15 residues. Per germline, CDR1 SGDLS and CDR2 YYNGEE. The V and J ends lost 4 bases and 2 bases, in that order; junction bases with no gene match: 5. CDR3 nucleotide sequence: TGTGCCAGCAGCATGGGACAGGGGATGAACTATGGCTACACCTTC. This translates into CASSMGQGMNYGYTF.

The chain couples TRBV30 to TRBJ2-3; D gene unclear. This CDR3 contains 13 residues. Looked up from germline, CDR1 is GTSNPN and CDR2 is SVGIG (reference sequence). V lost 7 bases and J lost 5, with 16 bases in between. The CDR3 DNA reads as TGTGCCTCCCCGGCGTTGGATAGAGATACGCAGTATTTT. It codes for CASPALDRDTQYF.

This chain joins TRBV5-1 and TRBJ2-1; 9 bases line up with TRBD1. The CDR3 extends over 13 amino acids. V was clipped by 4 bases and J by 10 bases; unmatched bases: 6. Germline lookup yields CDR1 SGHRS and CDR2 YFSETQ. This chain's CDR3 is CASSADRGNEQFF. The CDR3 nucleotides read TGCGCCAGCAGCGCAGACAGGGGGAACGAGCAGTTCTTC. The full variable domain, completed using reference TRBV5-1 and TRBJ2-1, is KAGVTQTPRYLIKTRGQQVTLSCSPISGHRSVSWYQQTPGQGLQFLFEYFSETQRNKGNFPGRFSGRQFSNSRSEMNVSTLELGDSALYLCASSADRGNEQFFGPGTRLTVL.